Following are 28 T cell receptor beta chains from one sample sequenced in a study of T cell responses to AZD1222 COVID-19 vaccine. Clones were sequenced by immunoSEQ multiplex PCR, and TCRdb holds only the in-frame ones, with some missing. The sample lists around 53,000 clones; 85% were seen once. The starting material was peripheral blood, obtained on day 0 of MenACWY control vaccination. Every receptor here comes from an adult in good health.

This rearrangement joins TRBV12-3 or TRBV12-4 to TRBJ1-3; no clear D. Trimming took 6 bases from V and 4 from J, leaving 10 bases between them. This CDR3 comprises 13 residues. CDR3 residues: CASSQYSGNTIYF. The CDR3 DNA sequence: TGTGCCAGCAGCCAATACAGCGGAAACACCATATATTTT.

The rearrangement links TRBV7-2 to TRBJ2-1; either TRBD1 or TRBD2 may fit D (5 bases each). The CDR3 length is 13 residues. V gave up 1 base and J gave up 7 bases, with 8 bases separating them. Germline values: CDR1 SGHTA, CDR2 FQGNSA. The CDR3 nucleotides are TGTGCCAGCAGCTTAGAATGGGGGAATGAGCAGTTCTTC. Translating it yields CASSLEWGNEQFF. Filled out from reference TRBV7-2 and TRBJ2-1, the complete variable domain reads GAGVSQSPSNKVTEKGKDVELRCDPISGHTALYWYRQSLGQGLEFLIYFQGNSAPDKSGLPSDRFSAERTGGSVSTLTIQRTQQEDSAVYLCASSLEWGNEQFFGPGTRLTVL.

This chain joins TRBV28 and TRBJ2-1; unclear D gene. The ends were cut back, 8 bases at V and 6 bases at J, with 8 bases in the middle. Germline loops: CDR1 MDHEN, CDR2 SYDVKM. CDR3 length equals 11 residues. For the CDR3, the DNA is TGTGCCAGCCTCCGGGTCAATGAGCAGTTCTTC. It is translated as CASLRVNEQFF.

The CDR3, as DNA: TGTGCCAGCAGCCAAGCGGCGGGACACCGTGAAGCTTTCTTT. Protein sequence: CASSQAAGHREAFF. This rearrangement joins TRBV3-1 (or the pseudogene TRBV3-2) to TRBJ1-1; perhaps TRBD1 as D (6 bases). The V gene lost 1 base and the J gene lost 7 bases, with 13 bases spanning the gap. This CDR3 has 14 residues. Per germline, CDR1 LGHDT and CDR2 YNNKEL (reference sequence).

The chain carries TRBV2 and TRBJ2-7; 10 positions agree with TRBD2. Germline trimming cut 4 bases from V and 6 bases from J; bases unmatched to any gene: 12. The CDR3 contains 16 residues. Germline V gene lookup returns CDR1 SNHLY and CDR2 FYNNEI. The DNA for the CDR3 is TGTGCCAGCAGTGCTTCGGGCCTAGCGGGAGAAGGCGAGCAGTACTTC. It encodes CASSASGLAGEGEQYF.

The gene calls are TRBV4-3 and TRBJ2-2; TRBD2 aligns across 7 bases. CDR3 length equals 15 residues. CDR1 is LGHNA, CDR2 YSLEER, per germline. The J segment lost 6 bases and the V segment lost 2 bases, leaving 6 bases of the junction unmatched. CDR3 bases: TGCGCCAGCAGCCAACCAGCGGGATTGCCCGGGGAGCTGTTTTTT. This encodes CASSQPAGLPGELFF.

The chain combines TRBV1 with TRBJ2-1; the table names TRBD1, a call not compared with the DNA. TRBV1 is noted as a pseudogene. The CDR3 is 14 amino acids. The CDR3 nucleotides read TGCACCAGCAGCCAAGGGATGAGCAGGCATGAGCAGTTCTTC. This encodes CTSSQGMSRHEQFF.

The gene calls are TRBV5-1 and TRBJ2-3, with 11 bases that match TRBD2. CDR1 and CDR2 from the germline V gene are SGHRS and YFSETQ. CDR3 length: 16 amino acids. The junction had 6 bases not matched to a gene; V was cut back by 2 bases and J by 4 bases. The CDR3 nucleotides read TGCGCCAGCAGCTTCGGGACTAGCGGAGGAGCAGATACGCAGTATTTT. This codes for CASSFGTSGGADTQYF.

This chain joins TRBV7-8 and TRBJ1-5; a weak D match, TRBD1 (5 bases). Trimming pared 1 base from V and 0 bases from J, leaving 10 bases between. Germline-derived CDR1 and CDR2 are SGHVS and FQNEAQ. The CDR3 spans 16 residues. CDR3 region: CASSLGVGVSNQPQHF. CDR3 DNA sequence: TGTGCCAGCAGCTTAGGTGTAGGGGTTAGCAATCAGCCCCAGCATTTT.

J is TRBJ1-2 and V is TRBV18; D might be TRBD1 (6 bases). V shed 2 bases and J shed 6 bases, with 7 bases lying between them. This CDR3 comprises 12 residues. In germline, CDR1 is KGHSH, CDR2 LQKENI. The CDR3 DNA reads as TGTGCCAGCTCACCAAGACAGGATGGCTACACCTTC. Translated, it gives CASSPRQDGYTF.

The chain carries TRBV5-1 and TRBJ2-7; a weak D match, TRBD2 (6 bases). V lost 4 bases to trimming and J lost 4 bases, with 21 bases between them. Germline V gene data show CDR1 as SGHRS and CDR2 as YFSETQ. There are 16 residues in the CDR3. This CDR3 reads CASSPGVRGNSYEQYF. The DNA of the CDR3 is TGCGCCAGCAGCCCGGGGGTTCGGGGCAACTCTTACGAGCAGTACTTC.

CDR3 sequence reads: CASRGLHRGTEAFF. DNA of the CDR3: TGTGCCAGTAGGGGACTACACCGGGGCACTGAAGCTTTCTTT. V and J are TRBV19 and TRBJ1-1, with a weak D call TRBD1 (5 bases). The germline V and J ends were trimmed by 6 bases and 4 bases, with 15 bases remaining between them. This CDR3 is 14 amino acids long. The germline V gene has CDR1 LNHDA and CDR2 SQIVND (reference sequence). The full variable domain, rest sourced from reference TRBV19 and TRBJ1-1, is DGGITQSPKYLFRKEGQNVTLSCEQNLNHDAMYWYRQDPGQGLRLIYYSQIVNDFQKGDIAEGYSVSREKKESFPLTVTSAQKNPTAFYLCASRGLHRGTEAFFGQGTRLTVV.

This clone was seen more than once but under ten times. The chain recombines TRBV7-9 with TRBJ2-2; D is ambiguous. Trimming took off 2 bases at V and 4 bases at J, with 14 bases between the two ends. The CDR3 is made up of 16 amino acids. Germline V gives CDR1 SEHNR, CDR2 FQNEAQ (reference sequence). DNA for the CDR3: TGTGCCAGCAGCTTATACGCAGGAAGGCTCACCGGGGAGCTGTTTTTT. Translated: CASSLYAGRLTGELFF.

The gene calls are TRBV9 and TRBJ2-1; 8 nucleotides agree with TRBD2. The CDR3 is made up of 15 amino acids. Germline trimming cut 4 bases from V and 7 bases from J; bases unmatched to any gene: 10. Germline CDR1 is SGDLS and CDR2 is YYNGEE. This CDR3 is CASSPRAGVKNEQFF. CDR3 in DNA: TGTGCCAGCAGCCCCCGAGCGGGAGTTAAGAATGAGCAGTTCTTC. The entire variable domain, with the rest obtained from reference TRBV9 and TRBJ2-1, is as follows: DSGVTQTPKHLITATGQRVTLRCSPRSGDLSVYWYQQSLDQGLQFLIQYYNGEERAKGNILERFSAQQFPDLHSELNLSSLELGDSALYFCASSPRAGVKNEQFFGPGTRLTVL.

This sequence joins TRBV4-3 and TRBJ1-6, with D possibly TRBD1 on 5 matching bases. The CDR3 loop spans 15 amino acids. Per the germline V gene, CDR1 is LGHNA and CDR2 is YSLEER. The ends were cut back, 0 bases at V and 7 bases at J, with 10 bases in the middle. The CDR3 DNA follows: TGCGCCAGCAGCCAAGATTCGGGGGGAAATTCACCCCTCCACTTT. Translating gives CASSQDSGGNSPLHF.

This sequence joins TRBV28 and TRBJ2-7; D is undetermined. The V gene's germline CDR1 is MDHEN and CDR2 SYDVKM. V dropped 1 base and J dropped 3 bases, with 4 bases sitting between them. CDR3 length equals 12 residues. Here the CDR3 reads CASSLFRYEQYF. The CDR3 bases are TGTGCCAGCAGTTTATTCCGCTACGAGCAGTACTTC.

The rearrangement joins TRBV29-1 to TRBJ1-2, with 8 bases identical to TRBD1. Germline CDR1 is SQVTM and CDR2 is ANQGSEA. This CDR3 has 13 residues. Trimming cost V 5 bases and J 4 bases; bases outside gene matches: 6. The CDR3 DNA follows: TGCAGCGTTCGTTGGACAGGGATCTATGGCTACACCTTC. Protein product: CSVRWTGIYGYTF.

Only one count was recorded for this clone. The chain is built from TRBV5-6 and TRBJ2-1; 7 bases match TRBD2. J lost 1 base, V lost 5 bases, and 6 bases had no gene match. This CDR3 has 15 residues. The germline V gene encodes CDR1 SGHDT and CDR2 YYEEEE. The CDR3 DNA reads as TGTGCCAGCAGGAGGGCGGGAGCATCCTACAATGAGCAGTTCTTC. This sequence encodes CASRRAGASYNEQFF.

The chain combines TRBV11-2 with TRBJ1-1, with 7 bases matching TRBD1. This CDR3 spans 16 amino acids. Germline CDR1 SGHAT, CDR2 FQNNGV. Germline trimming cut 5 bases from V and 0 bases from J; bases unmatched to any gene: 9. The CDR3, as DNA: TGTGCCAGCAGCCCACCACAGGGGCTTATGAACACTGAAGCTTTCTTT. The encoded protein is CASSPPQGLMNTEAFF.

This chain connects TRBV5-1 to TRBJ2-7; D is possibly TRBD1 (5 bases). The CDR3 contains 14 residues. Germline V CDR1 and CDR2: SGHRS, YFSETQ. Trimming left V 0 bases short and J 0 bases short, with 7 bases between. The CDR3 sequence: CASSLDRSSYEQYF. The CDR3 DNA reads TGCGCCAGCAGCTTGGACAGGTCCTCCTACGAGCAGTACTTC.

In this sample, this clone turned up a few times. The chain recombines TRBV19 with TRBJ2-4, with TRBD2 matching 8 bases. The germline V gene encodes CDR1 LNHDA and CDR2 SQIVND (reference sequence). V was clipped by 4 bases and J by 8 bases; unmatched bases: 13. The CDR3 spans 16 residues. The CDR3 nucleotides read TGTGCCAGTAGTACCACGGGACTAGAGCTGTCTTACATTCAGTACTTC. It codes for CASSTTGLELSYIQYF.

The chain joins TRBV19 to TRBJ2-7; D perhaps matches TRBD1 (5 bases). The V gene's germline CDR1 is LNHDA and CDR2 SQIVND (reference sequence). Trimming cost V 6 bases and J 4 bases, with 13 bases left between them. The CDR3 covers 13 residues. In nucleotides, the CDR3 is TGTGCCAGTAGATCGACAGAAAGTTACGAGCAGTACTTC. Its protein product is CASRSTESYEQYF. Based on the CDR3 plus reference TRBV19 and TRBJ2-7, the full variable domain is DGGITQSPKYLFRKEGQNVTLSCEQNLNHDAMYWYRQDPGQGLRLIYYSQIVNDFQKGDIAEGYSVSREKKESFPLTVTSAQKNPTAFYLCASRSTESYEQYFGPGTRLTVT.

This clone appeared once. V is TRBV30 and J is TRBJ2-2; a weak D match, TRBD2 (7 bases). Between the trimmed V and J ends, which lost 5 bases and 2 bases, there was a span of 12 bases. Germline values: CDR1 GTSNPN, CDR2 SVGIG (reference sequence). The CDR3 covers 14 residues. The CDR3 sequence: CAWGGGGNTGELFF. CDR3 bases: TGTGCCTGGGGGGGAGGGGGTAACACCGGGGAGCTGTTTTTT.

CDR3 sequence (DNA): TGTGCCTGGAGCAGGACAGGGGAAACTGGAAACACCATATATTTT. Amino acid sequence: CAWSRTGETGNTIYF. The chain has TRBV30 and TRBJ1-3; 9 bases match TRBD1. The CDR3 extends over 15 amino acids. Unmatched junction bases numbered 5, after V lost 3 bases and J lost 2 bases. Looked up from germline, CDR1 is GTSNPN and CDR2 is SVGIG (reference sequence).

The chain links TRBV4-3 to TRBJ2-6; D is unclear. CDR3 length: 18 amino acids. Deletions cut 2 bases from V and 2 bases from J, with 16 bases between. The V gene's germline CDR1 is LGHNA and CDR2 YSLEER. CDR3 DNA sequence: TGCGCCAGCAGCCAAAGGGCGACGGGCAGTGCTGGGGCCAACGTCCTGACTTTC. Its translation: CASSQRATGSAGANVLTF.

This chain uses TRBV29-1 with TRBJ2-7; TRBD1 agrees at 8 bases. The germline gives CDR1 SQVTM, CDR2 ANQGSEA. J gave up 3 bases and V 2 bases, and 6 bases lay outside the gene matches. The CDR3 contains 14 residues. The CDR3 DNA sequence: TGCAGCGTTGAATTGAGACAGGGGAGCTACGAGCAGTACTTC. This sequence encodes CSVELRQGSYEQYF.

The rearrangement joins TRBV27 to TRBJ2-1; 10 nucleotides line up with TRBD1. Germline CDR1 and CDR2: MNHEY and SMNVEV (reference sequence). After removal of 7 bases from V and 5 bases from J, the junction contained 8 bases not matched to a gene. The CDR3 has 15 amino acids. The CDR3 reads CASTPRDRGNNEQFF. As DNA, the CDR3 is TGTGCCAGCACCCCCAGGGACAGGGGAAACAATGAGCAGTTCTTC.

The V call is TRBV6-6, the J call TRBJ1-6, with D tentatively TRBD1 (6 bases). CDR3 length equals 17 residues. Trimming took off 5 bases at V and 10 bases at J, with 24 bases between the two ends. Germline CDR1 reads MNHNY; CDR2 reads SVGAGI (reference sequence). In nucleotides, the CDR3 is TGTGCCAGCAGTCCACTACGGGACATACAAGGGCACTCACCCCTCCACTTT. Translating it yields CASSPLRDIQGHSPLHF.